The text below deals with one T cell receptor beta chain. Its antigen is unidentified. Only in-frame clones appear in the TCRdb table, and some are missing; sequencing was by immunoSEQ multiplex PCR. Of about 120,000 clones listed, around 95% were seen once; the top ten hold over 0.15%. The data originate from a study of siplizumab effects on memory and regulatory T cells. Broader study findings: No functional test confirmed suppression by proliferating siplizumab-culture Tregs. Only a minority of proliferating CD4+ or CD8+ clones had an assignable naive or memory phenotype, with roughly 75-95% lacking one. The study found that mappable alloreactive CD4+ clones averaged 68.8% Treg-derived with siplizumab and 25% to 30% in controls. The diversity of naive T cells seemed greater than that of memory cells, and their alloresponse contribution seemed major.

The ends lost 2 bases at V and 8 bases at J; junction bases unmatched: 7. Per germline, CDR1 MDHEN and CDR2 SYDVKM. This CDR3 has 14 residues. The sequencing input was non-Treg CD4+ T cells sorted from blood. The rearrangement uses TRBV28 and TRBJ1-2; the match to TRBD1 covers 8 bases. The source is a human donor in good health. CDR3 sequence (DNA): TGTGCCAGCAGTTTAGTCGCAGGGGGCGTGGGCTACACCTTC. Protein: CASSLVAGGVGYTF.